This T cell receptor (beta chain) stems from a study of T cell responses to AZD1222 COVID-19 vaccine. This clone was observed a few times. Its matching antigen is unknown. Regarding the study as a whole: Females outnumbered males among donors, who were mostly white British; clonal diversity was possibly underestimated. The number of AZD1222 recipients seropositive at baseline was only 6 or 7.

The CDR3 covers 14 residues. Trimming stripped 8 bases from V and 4 bases from J, with 14 bases between. Germline assignment: CDR1 MDHEN and CDR2 SYDVKM. Only in-frame clones appear in the TCRdb table, and some are missing; sequencing was by immunoSEQ multiplex PCR. The data contain 100,000 or so clones, about 86% of them singletons. This sequence was found in an adult who received the AZD1222 COVID-19 vaccine. The sample consisted of peripheral blood, taken 28 days after the second AZD1222 dose. The V gene is TRBV28, the J gene TRBJ2-2; possible D gene TRBD2, 5 bases. Here the CDR3 DNA reads TGTGCCAGCTCCCAGGAGGTTCTCACCGGGGAGCTGTTTTTT. This gives the protein CASSQEVLTGELFF.